A single sample is the source of the 7 T cell receptor beta chains below, sequenced in a study of cytomegalovirus exposure and HLA in healthy donors. The study ran its PCR with 60 Vbeta and 13 Jbeta primers. Sequencing was performed with immunoSEQ multiplex PCR; in TCRdb, only in-frame clones are kept and a portion is missing. The data contain some 150,000 clones, 77% of them seen just once; the ten biggest clones take up about 1.6%. The source material was PBMCs. These receptor sequences come from a female donor in good health and CMV-seronegative.

This clone came up a few times. The junction departs from the called germline gene at one end, perhaps through a read error. This chain links TRBV4-1 with TRBJ1-2; a weak D match, TRBD1 (6 bases). The CDR3 totals 13 residues. The V gene's germline CDR1 is MGHRA and CDR2 YSYEKL. CDR3 DNA sequence: TGCGCCAGCAGTCAAGATCCAGGGGAGGGCTACACCTTC. Translating it yields CASSQDPGEGYTF.

The rearrangement joins TRBV5-1 to TRBJ1-4, with 7 bases lining up with TRBD1. The CDR3 runs to 14 residues. Germline CDR1 and CDR2: SGHRS and YFSETQ. V lost 5 bases to trimming and J lost 5 bases; unmatched junction nucleotides: 6. In DNA form, the CDR3 reads TGCGCCAGCAGGGTCGGGACAGACAATGAAAAACTGTTTTTT. This translates into CASRVGTDNEKLFF.

This chain connects TRBV4-2 to TRBJ2-3; D unclear. Trimming stripped 1 base from V and 6 bases from J, with 5 bases between. The CDR3 spans 12 residues. Per germline, CDR1 LGHNA and CDR2 YNFKEQ. The CDR3 DNA is TGTGCCAGCAGCCAAGGTTCTGATACGCAGTATTTT. It specifies CASSQGSDTQYF.

The J gene is TRBJ2-7, the V gene TRBV29-1, with 8 bases aligning to TRBD1. Trimming at V came to 4 bases and at J to 3 bases, leaving 5 bases not matched to a gene. This CDR3 spans 13 amino acids. Per germline, CDR1 SQVTM and CDR2 ANQGSEA. The CDR3 DNA reads TGCAGCGTTGGGGGGACAGGCGGCTACGAGCAGTACTTC. It codes for CSVGGTGGYEQYF.

The V call is TRBV7-9, the J call TRBJ2-7; perhaps TRBD2 as D (5 bases). Trimming stripped 5 bases from V and 2 bases from J, with 16 bases between. CDR1 and CDR2 from the germline V gene are SEHNR and FQNEAQ (reference sequence). The CDR3 covers 15 residues. The CDR3 nucleotides are TGTGCCAGCAGCCCCCCCTCGGGATCTCCCTACGAGCAGTACTTC. It encodes CASSPPSGSPYEQYF.

The V and J genes are TRBV7-3 and TRBJ1-2, with TRBD1 matching over 11 bases. The CDR3 has 14 amino acids. V shed 5 bases and J 4 bases; nucleotides not matched to a gene: 3. Germline V gives CDR1 SGHTA, CDR2 FQGTGA. The CDR3 DNA sequence: TGTGCCAGCAGCCCAGGGACAGGGGGCTATGGCTACACCTTC. As protein: CASSPGTGGYGYTF.

This rearrangement joins TRBV27 to TRBJ2-7; D is perhaps TRBD1 (5 bases). V was pared by 4 bases and J by 1 base, with 11 bases between. The CDR3 covers 14 residues. CDR1 is MNHEY, CDR2 SMNVEV, per germline (reference sequence). The CDR3 protein is CASSSGQGSYEQYF. The CDR3 DNA follows: TGTGCCAGCAGTTCAGGGCAGGGTTCCTACGAGCAGTACTTC.